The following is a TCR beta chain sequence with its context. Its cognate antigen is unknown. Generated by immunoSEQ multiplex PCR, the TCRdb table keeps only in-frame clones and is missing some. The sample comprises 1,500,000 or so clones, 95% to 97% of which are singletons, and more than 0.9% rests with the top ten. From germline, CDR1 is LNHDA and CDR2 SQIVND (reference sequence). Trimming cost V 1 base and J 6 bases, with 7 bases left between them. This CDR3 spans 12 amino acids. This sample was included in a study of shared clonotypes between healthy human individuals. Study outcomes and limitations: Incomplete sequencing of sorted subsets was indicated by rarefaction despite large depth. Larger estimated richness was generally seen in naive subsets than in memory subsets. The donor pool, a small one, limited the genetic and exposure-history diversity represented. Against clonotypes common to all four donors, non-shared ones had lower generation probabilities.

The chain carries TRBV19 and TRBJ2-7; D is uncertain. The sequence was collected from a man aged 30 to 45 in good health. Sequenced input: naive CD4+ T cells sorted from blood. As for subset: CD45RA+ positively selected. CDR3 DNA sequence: TGTGCCAGTAGTATAGGTCGGACCGAGCAGTACTTC. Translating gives CASSIGRTEQYF.